This T cell receptor (beta chain) was identified during a study of T cell changes during pregnancy in multiple sclerosis (dated by TCRdb to about 2019). Context from the whole study: The study looked at changes in the T cell repertoire across pregnancy in women with multiple sclerosis.

Note on this clone: No cognate antigen has been identified for it. No quality values exist for individual bases; no much larger clone is one base distant.

Receptor amplification or capture employed the immunoSEQ multiplex PCR assay. TCRdb re-hosts the immuneACCESS table, in-frame sequences only. Its copies lack some clones; in the studies checked, an unresolved V gene accounts for under half of them, and the cause for the rest is not known. The sample yields around 60,000 clones; around 90% were counted once. Around 0.5% of the sample goes to the ten largest clones. The CDR3 holds 15 amino acids from the cysteine to the phenylalanine. The only DNA kept is the CDR3, 45 bases in frame from the first base. For CDR1 and CDR2, the germline V gene lists SGDLS and YYNGEE. V is shortened by 4 bases, J by 5 bases, and the region joining them spans 18 bases.

The chain is encoded by TRBV9 joined to TRBJ1-2; TRBD1 might be the D gene, on 5 matching bases. The source material was CD4+ T cells from peripheral blood mononuclear cells, sampled after pregnancy. This receptor was taken from a female donor in good health, enrolled as a control in a pregnancy study. The CDR3 loop reads CASSPMEQGGYGYTF. The sequenced DNA is TGTGCCAGCAGCCCGATGGAGCAGGGAGGGTATGGCTACACCTTC. Extended through the reference TRBV9 and TRBJ1-2 proteins, this CDR3 yields the full variable domain: DSGVTQTPKHLITATGQRVTLRCSPRSGDLSVYWYQQSLDQGLQFLIQYYNGEERAKGNILERFSAQQFPDLHSELNLSSLELGDSALYFCASSPMEQGGYGYTFGSGTRLTVV.